This T cell receptor (beta chain) was retrieved from a study of cytomegalovirus exposure and HLA in healthy donors. Study-wide results and caveats: Among TCR beta chains, those listed as cytomegalovirus-associated numbered over 150. Three chains linked to CMV were shown in vitro to be specific for CMV antigens.

The donors belonged to the roughly 120-subject validation cohort, separate from the approximately 670-subject first cohort. Some clones are missing from TCRdb's copy, which holds only in-frame ones; the method was immunoSEQ multiplex PCR. The sample lists more than 250,000 clones; more than 80% were seen once. Ten or more counts support this clone. Its matching antigen is unknown. Trimming shortened V by 7 bases and J by 3 bases, and 16 bases separated the two germline ends. The CDR3 runs 14 residues. Germline-derived CDR1 and CDR2 are SQVTM and ANQGSEA. The receptor comes from a woman under 30 in good health and CMV-seronegative. The rearrangement uses TRBV29-1 and TRBJ1-3; the D gene is possibly TRBD1 (6 bases). Source material: PBMCs. The CDR3 loop is CSAVRGADGNTIYF. CDR3 nucleotides: TGCAGCGCCGTCCGGGGGGCTGATGGAAACACCATATATTTT.